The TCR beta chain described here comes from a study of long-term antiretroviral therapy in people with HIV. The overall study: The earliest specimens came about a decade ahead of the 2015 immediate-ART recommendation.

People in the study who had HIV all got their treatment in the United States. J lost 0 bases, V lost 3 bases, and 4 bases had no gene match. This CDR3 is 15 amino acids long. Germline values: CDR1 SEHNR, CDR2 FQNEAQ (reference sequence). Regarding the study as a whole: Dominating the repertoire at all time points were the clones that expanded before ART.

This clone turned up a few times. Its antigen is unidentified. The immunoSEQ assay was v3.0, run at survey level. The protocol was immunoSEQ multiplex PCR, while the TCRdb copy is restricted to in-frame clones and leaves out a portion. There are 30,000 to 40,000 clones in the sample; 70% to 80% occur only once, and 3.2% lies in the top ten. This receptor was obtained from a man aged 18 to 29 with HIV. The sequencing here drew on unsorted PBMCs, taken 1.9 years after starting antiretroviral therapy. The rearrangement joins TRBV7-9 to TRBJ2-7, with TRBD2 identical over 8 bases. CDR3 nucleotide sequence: TGTGCCAGCAGCTTTTTACGGGGGGGCTCCTACGAGCAGTACTTC. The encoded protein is CASSFLRGGSYEQYF.